This T cell receptor (beta chain) was sequenced during a study of cytotoxic CD8 clonotypes in ibrutinib-treated CLL. The wider study: Investigators reported approximately 25 partial and 2 complete responses; after median about 74 months, approximately 15 patients remained remitted and 12 progressed. Study-level findings and limits: Public clonotypes were uncommon and contracted or stayed stable on treatment.

As to this clone: Its antigen is still unknown.

The germline V gene has CDR1 MNHNS and CDR2 SASEGT. V dropped 1 base and J dropped 8 bases, with 5 bases sitting between them. This CDR3 region has 12 residues. TCRdb keeps only in-frame clones here, not all; method: immunoSEQ multiplex PCR. The sample has about 140,000 clones; around three quarters are singletons. The chain joins TRBV6-1 to TRBJ1-4; no reliable D call. This clonotype was sampled from a human donor with chronic lymphocytic leukemia. Source: PBMCs, taken after 12 months of ibrutinib treatment. The CDR3 DNA is TGTGCCAGCAGTGAAGTGAGGGAAAAACTGTTTTTT. Its translation: CASSEVREKLFF.